This TCR beta chain was found in a study of cytomegalovirus exposure and HLA in healthy donors. PCR involved 60 Vbeta and 13 Jbeta primers. Authors' analysis steps: A later analysis tallied approximately 78 million unique TCR beta chains, around 9.9 million of them shared. Using immunoSEQ multiplex PCR, the repertoire was profiled, and TCRdb retains in-frame clones only, with some absent. The V and J calls and clone size are taken from that table; D and trimming were inferred from the DNA. This sample yields approximately 160,000 clones, of which 75% to 90% are seen a single time; about 2% belongs to the top ten. Germline V lookup: CDR1 MNHEY, CDR2 SMNVEV (reference sequence). This CDR3 is built from 15 residues. V trimming: 7 bases; J trimming: 8 bases; junction bases outside the gene matches: 15. Remarks on this clone: Antigen unknown.

General observations from the study: Equally common other TCR beta chains were less clonally expanded than HLA-associated ones, a later analysis found.

This TCR was sampled from a human donor in good health. The rearrangement joins TRBV27 to TRBJ2-7; 9 positions agree with TRBD1. The sequencing sample was made of PBMCs. The CDR3: CASTPRPTGGPKQYF. The CDR3 coding sequence is TGTGCCAGCACCCCACGGCCGACAGGGGGTCCGAAGCAGTACTTC.